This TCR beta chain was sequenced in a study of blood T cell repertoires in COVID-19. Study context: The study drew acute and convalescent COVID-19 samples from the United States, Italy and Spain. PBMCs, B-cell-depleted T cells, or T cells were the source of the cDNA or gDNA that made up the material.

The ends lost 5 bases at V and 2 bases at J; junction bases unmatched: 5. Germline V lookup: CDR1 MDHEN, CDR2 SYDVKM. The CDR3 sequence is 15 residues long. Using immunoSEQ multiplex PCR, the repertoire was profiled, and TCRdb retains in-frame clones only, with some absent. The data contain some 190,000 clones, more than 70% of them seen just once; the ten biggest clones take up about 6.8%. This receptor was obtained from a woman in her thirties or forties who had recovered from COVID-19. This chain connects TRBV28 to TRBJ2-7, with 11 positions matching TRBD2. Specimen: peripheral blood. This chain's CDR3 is CASSPLAGGTYEQYF. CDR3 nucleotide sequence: TGTGCCAGCAGTCCGCTAGCGGGAGGAACCTACGAGCAGTACTTC.